Sequencing of this TCR beta chain was carried out in a study of blood T cell repertoires in COVID-19. Germline assignment: CDR1 SGHTA and CDR2 FQGTGA. The trim removed 4 bases at V and 4 bases at J, leaving 8 bases unmatched. This CDR3 is built from 16 residues. TCRdb's copy holds only in-frame clones and misses some; the assay was immunoSEQ multiplex PCR. This table has roughly 200,000 clones, approximately 83% appearing once. Individuals aged about 18 to 100 years were recruited from some 26 US areas. The chain is built from TRBV7-3 and TRBJ2-3; 10 bases agree with TRBD2. The specimen sequenced was PBMCs or T cells enriched from blood (not recorded which). The TCR comes from a woman aged 40 to 49 with acute COVID-19. CDR3 amino acids: CASSSSSGSSPDTQYF. CDR3 bases: TGTGCCAGCAGCTCGTCTAGCGGGAGTAGCCCAGATACGCAGTATTTT.